The T cell receptor beta chain under discussion was sequenced for a study of blood T cells in healthy people across ages. Through a sample-barcoded 5' primer and a J-beta primer mix, a second PCR was run for roughly 6 to 11 cycles. TCRdb redid the calling of the 5' RACE reads with MiXCR, one entry per CDR3 protein. The sample shows some 900,000 distinct CDR3 sequences, about 48% of them seen only once. The CDR3 extends over 12 amino acids. V lost 6 bases, J lost 6 bases, and 10 bases lay in between. CDR1 and CDR2 from the germline V gene are LNHNV and YYDKDF (reference sequence). The chain uses TRBV15 and TRBJ2-3, with TRBD1 as a possible D gene (5 bases). The source of this sequence is a man aged 25 to 45 in good health. Source material: blood. The CDR3 coding sequence is TGTGCCACCAGGCACCCAGGGGATACGCAGTATTTT. It is translated as CATRHPGDTQYF.